This record covers a single TCR beta chain. The antigen remains undetermined. This entry belongs to a study of hypomethylating agent response in myelodysplastic syndrome. Study context: Patients with myelodysplastic syndrome were roughly 9 male and 2 female. The most frequent mutation was TET2, in 5 of 11 patients. General study points: Novel MDS antigen recognition by shared GLIPH2 clusters is possible but unvalidated.

Germline assignment: CDR1 SGHKS and CDR2 YYEKEE (reference sequence). The CDR3 spans 13 residues. V gave up 2 bases and J gave up 0 bases, with 5 bases separating them. T-cell subsets were not sorted; bulk bone marrow was analyzed. Assay: immunoSEQ multiplex PCR; the TCRdb copy retains only in-frame clones and omits some. The sample yields several thousand clones, approximately 90% seen once. The chain has TRBV5-5 and TRBJ1-1; D uncertain. The source material was bone marrow, sampled before or after starting hypomethylating agent treatment for myelodysplastic syndrome (not recorded which). This receptor was identified in a human donor with myelodysplastic syndrome. The CDR3 loop reads CASSLGVNTEAFF. The CDR3 DNA reads TGTGCCAGCAGCTTAGGAGTGAACACTGAAGCTTTCTTT. The full variable domain, with the rest looked up from reference TRBV5-5 and TRBJ1-1, is DAGVTQSPTHLIKTRGQQVTLRCSPISGHKSVSWYQQVLGQGPQFIFQYYEKEERGRGNFPDRFSARQFPNYSSELNVNALLLGDSALYLCASSLGVNTEAFFGQGTRLTVV.